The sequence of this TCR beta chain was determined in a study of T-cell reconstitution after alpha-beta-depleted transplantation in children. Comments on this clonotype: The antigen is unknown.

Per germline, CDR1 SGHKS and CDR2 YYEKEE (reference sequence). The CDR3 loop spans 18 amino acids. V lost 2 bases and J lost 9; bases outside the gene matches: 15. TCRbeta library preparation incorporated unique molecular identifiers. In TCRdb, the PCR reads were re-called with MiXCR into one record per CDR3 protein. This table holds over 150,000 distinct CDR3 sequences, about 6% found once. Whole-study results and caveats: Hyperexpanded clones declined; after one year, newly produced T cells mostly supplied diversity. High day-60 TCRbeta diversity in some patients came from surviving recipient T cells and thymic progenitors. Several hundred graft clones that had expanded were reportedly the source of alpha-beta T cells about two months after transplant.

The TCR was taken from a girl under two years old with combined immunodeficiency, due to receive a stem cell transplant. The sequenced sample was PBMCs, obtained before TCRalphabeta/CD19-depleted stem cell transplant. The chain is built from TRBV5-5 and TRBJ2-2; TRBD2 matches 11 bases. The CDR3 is CASSFPLGLAGGRRELFF. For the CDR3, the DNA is TGTGCCAGCAGCTTCCCCCTCGGATTAGCGGGAGGGCGTCGGGAGCTGTTTTTT. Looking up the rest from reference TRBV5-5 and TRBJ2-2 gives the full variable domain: DAGVTQSPTHLIKTRGQQVTLRCSPISGHKSVSWYQQVLGQGPQFIFQYYEKEERGRGNFPDRFSARQFPNYSSELNVNALLLGDSALYLCASSFPLGLAGGRRELFFGEGSRLTVL.